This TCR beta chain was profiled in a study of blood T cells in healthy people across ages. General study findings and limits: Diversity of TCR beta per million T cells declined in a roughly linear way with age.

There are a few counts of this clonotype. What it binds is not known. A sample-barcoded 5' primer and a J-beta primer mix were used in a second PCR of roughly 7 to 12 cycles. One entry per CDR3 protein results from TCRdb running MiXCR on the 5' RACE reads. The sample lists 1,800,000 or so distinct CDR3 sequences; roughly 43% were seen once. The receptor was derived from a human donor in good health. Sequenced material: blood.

The CDR3 sequence: CASSLEGTGQVYF. The DNA for the CDR3 is TGTGCCAGCAGCTTAGAGGGGACGGGACAGGTGTACTTC. The genes are TRBV7-3 and TRBJ2-4; 8 bases agree with TRBD1. Germline lookup yields CDR1 SGHTA and CDR2 FQGTGA. This CDR3 region has 13 residues. V was pared by 2 bases and J by 15 bases, with 9 bases of the junction left unmatched. The full variable domain, completed using reference TRBV7-3 and TRBJ2-4, is GAGVSQTPSNKVTEKGKYVELRCDPISGHTALYWYRQSLGQGPEFLIYFQGTGAADDSGLPNDRFFAVRPEGSVSTLKIQRTERGDSAVYLCASSLEGTGQVYFGAGTRLSVL.